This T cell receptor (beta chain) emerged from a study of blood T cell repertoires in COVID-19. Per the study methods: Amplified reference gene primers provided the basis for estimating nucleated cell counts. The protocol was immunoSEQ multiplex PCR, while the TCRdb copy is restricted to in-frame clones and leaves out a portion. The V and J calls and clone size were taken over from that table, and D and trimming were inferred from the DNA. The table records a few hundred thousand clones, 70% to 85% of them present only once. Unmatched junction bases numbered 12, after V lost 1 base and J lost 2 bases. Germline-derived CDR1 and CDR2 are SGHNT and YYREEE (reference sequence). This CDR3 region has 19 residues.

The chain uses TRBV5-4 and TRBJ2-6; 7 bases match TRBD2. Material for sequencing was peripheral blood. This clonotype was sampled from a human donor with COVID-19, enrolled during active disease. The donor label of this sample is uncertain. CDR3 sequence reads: CASSLRDYRSDPGANVLTF. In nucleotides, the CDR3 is TGTGCCAGCAGCTTGAGGGACTACCGTTCGGATCCTGGGGCCAACGTCCTGACTTTC.